These 17 T cell receptor beta chains originate from one sample sequenced in a study of identical twins. TCRdb passed the 5' RACE reads through MiXCR, listing each CDR3 protein once. Of hundreds of thousands of distinct CDR3 sequences listed, 21% were seen once; the top ten hold approximately 4.3%. These data also formed part of another study, on T cells expressing NK-cell markers.

Sample: PBMCs. The receptors derive from a woman younger than 30 in good health.

The chain recombines TRBV4-3 with TRBJ2-5; no clear D. Trimming removed 0 bases from V and 4 bases from J, with 15 bases in between. The CDR3 covers 16 residues. The V gene's germline CDR1 is LGHNA and CDR2 YSLEER. For the CDR3, the DNA is TGCGCCAGCAGCCAAGAAGTGGGCAGAGCAAGAGAGACCCAGTACTTC. Translation: CASSQEVGRARETQYF.

This clonotype has a handful of counts. This chain uses TRBV20-1 with TRBJ1-5, with D possibly matching TRBD1 (5 bases). V shed 6 bases and J shed 2 bases, with 11 bases lying between them. This CDR3 region has 13 residues. Germline CDR1 is DFQATT and CDR2 is SNEGSKA (reference sequence). CDR3 sequence (DNA): TGCAGTGCGGTCGGGGCTGGCAATCAGCCCCAGCATTTT. It specifies CSAVGAGNQPQHF.

This rearrangement joins TRBV20-1 to TRBJ2-1; TRBD2 matches 11 bases. Germline CDR1 is DFQATT and CDR2 is SNEGSKA (reference sequence). The ends lost 3 bases at V and 6 bases at J; junction bases unmatched: 10. This CDR3 has 16 amino acids. The CDR3 protein is CSARYLAGGRINEQFF. CDR3 DNA sequence: TGCAGTGCTAGGTACTTAGCGGGGGGGAGAATCAATGAGCAGTTCTTC.

The gene calls are TRBV7-2 and TRBJ2-7; 7 nucleotides align to TRBD2. CDR1 SGHTA and CDR2 FQGNSA come from the germline V gene. With V trimmed by 5 bases and J by 6 bases, 13 bases remained unmatched. The CDR3 length is 15 residues. As DNA, the CDR3 is TGTGCCAGCAGCCCGGCAGCGGGACCGGGTCCCGAGCAGTACTTC. This codes for CASSPAAGPGPEQYF.

This clonotype was seen only a few times. The rearrangement uses TRBV20-1 and TRBJ2-1, with D possibly TRBD1 on 5 matching bases. The germline gives CDR1 DFQATT, CDR2 SNEGSKA (reference sequence). There are 14 residues in the CDR3. Between the trimmed V and J ends, which lost 5 bases and 5 bases, there was a span of 16 bases. The CDR3 region is CSAQPPQGNNEQFF. CDR3 sequence (DNA): TGCAGTGCTCAACCGCCCCAGGGAAACAATGAGCAGTTCTTC.

The V gene is TRBV3-1, the J gene TRBJ2-1; D gene unclear. The V gene's germline CDR1 is LGHDT and CDR2 YNNKEL (reference sequence). The CDR3 loop spans 13 amino acids. V lost 4 bases to trimming and J lost 7 bases, with 11 bases between them. CDR3 region: CASSPTPLNEQFF. The CDR3 region has the DNA TGTGCCAGCAGCCCCACTCCTTTAAATGAGCAGTTCTTC.

This clonotype was counted many times. The chain uses TRBV6-5 and TRBJ1-2, with 9 bases identical to TRBD1. Trimming at V came to 4 bases and at J to 2 bases, leaving 5 bases not matched to a gene. The CDR3 has 15 residues. Germline CDR1 MNHEY, CDR2 SVGAGI. The CDR3 nucleotides read TGTGCCAGCAGTTCCACCGGGACAGGGAACTATGGCTACACCTTC. Protein product: CASSSTGTGNYGYTF.

This clonotype turned up a few times. The chain links TRBV4-1 to TRBJ2-7; 7 bases agree with TRBD2. V was clipped by 4 bases and J by 6 bases; unmatched bases: 18. Germline V gene sequence: CDR1 MGHRA, CDR2 YSYEKL. The CDR3 runs 17 residues. CDR3: CASSRLPLGGRGSEQYF. The CDR3, as DNA: TGCGCCAGCAGCCGTTTACCCCTCGGGGGGAGAGGGTCCGAGCAGTACTTC.

In its sample, this clonotype was seen many times. The chain recombines TRBV12-3 or TRBV12-4 with TRBJ2-5; D uncertain. This CDR3 has 13 amino acids. Trimming removed 2 bases from V and 5 bases from J, with 9 bases in between. CDR3: CASSLTTRETQYF. The CDR3, as DNA: TGTGCCAGCAGTTTAACTACCCGGGAGACCCAGTACTTC.

This clonotype was observed at least ten times. The chain recombines TRBV24-1 with TRBJ2-5, with D uncertain. The germline gives CDR1 KGHDR, CDR2 SFDVKD. With 4 bases removed from V and 3 bases from J, the gap between germline ends came to 14 bases. The CDR3 spans 15 residues. The CDR3 region is CATSERTRPKETQYF. The CDR3, as DNA: TGTGCCACCAGTGAGCGGACGAGACCTAAAGAGACCCAGTACTTC.

V usage is TRBV12-3 or TRBV12-4 and J usage is TRBJ1-2, with a possible D match to TRBD1 (5 bases). V gave up 1 base and J gave up 6 bases, with 9 bases separating them. CDR3 length: 13 amino acids. For the CDR3, the DNA is TGTGCCAGCAGTTTAGGACAGAATCATGGCTACACCTTC. It codes for CASSLGQNHGYTF.

V gene TRBV12-3 or TRBV12-4 combines with J gene TRBJ1-2, with 7 bases lining up with TRBD1. V trimming: 1 base; J trimming: 4 bases; junction bases outside the gene matches: 0. This CDR3 spans 13 amino acids. The CDR3 loop reads CASSLGDSYGYTF. Here the CDR3 DNA reads TGTGCCAGCAGTTTAGGGGACAGCTATGGCTACACCTTC.

This sequence joins TRBV7-6 and TRBJ2-7, with a possible D match to TRBD2 (6 bases). Germline V CDR1 and CDR2: SGHVS, FNYEAQ. The CDR3 runs to 15 residues. Trimming removed 2 bases at V and 0 bases at J, with 11 bases between. CDR3 coding DNA: TGTGCCAGCAGCTTACTGGACGGGAGCTCCTACGAGCAGTACTTC. Its translation: CASSLLDGSSYEQYF.

The chain employs TRBV9 and TRBJ2-3; D gene uncertain. The CDR3 consists of 13 residues. Trimming shortened V by 4 bases and J by 5 bases, and 11 bases separated the two germline ends. Germline loops: CDR1 SGDLS, CDR2 YYNGEE. DNA for the CDR3: TGTGCCAGCAGCTCCCCCCTCCTAGATACGCAGTATTTT. Translated: CASSSPLLDTQYF.

This sequence joins TRBV7-9 and TRBJ2-5; D not resolved. Looked up from germline, CDR1 is SEHNR and CDR2 is FQNEAQ (reference sequence). The V and J ends lost 4 bases and 2 bases respectively, with 14 bases between them. This CDR3 spans 15 amino acids. Here the CDR3 DNA reads TGTGCCAGCAGCTCCCCGCTTCGAAAACAAGAGACCCAGTACTTC. It specifies CASSSPLRKQETQYF.

The chain combines TRBV20-1 with TRBJ2-2, with 13 bases lining up with TRBD2. J lost 4 bases, V lost 5 bases, and 7 bases had no gene match. The germline V gene has CDR1 DFQATT and CDR2 SNEGSKA (reference sequence). This CDR3 region has 16 residues. The CDR3 here is CSAPRTSGGLTGELFF. The CDR3 DNA sequence: TGCAGTGCTCCCCGGACTAGCGGGGGACTCACCGGGGAGCTGTTTTTT.

The V call is TRBV27, the J call TRBJ2-5; weak D call: TRBD2 (6 bases). CDR3 length: 14 residues. Germline CDR1 and CDR2: MNHEY and SMNVEV (reference sequence). V lost 8 bases, J lost 1 base, and 14 bases lay in between. CDR3 nucleotide sequence: TGTGCCAGCTGCCCGGGACTTGCCCAAGAGACCCAGTACTTC. Residues: CASCPGLAQETQYF.